The 14 T cell receptor beta chains listed next were all sequenced from one sample in a study of OX40 agonist ivuxolimab in advanced cancers. Assay used: immunoSEQ multiplex PCR; TCRdb lists only in-frame clones, some missing. There are 30,000 to 40,000 clones in the sample; roughly 92% occur only once, and about 20% lies in the top ten. The sequencing used CD4+ or CD8+ T cells sorted from blood, collected in a trial of the OX40 agonist ivuxolimab. The receptors were gathered from an adult with an advanced solid tumor such as melanoma, head and neck, liver or kidney cancer.

This clone was picked up a small number of times. This chain uses TRBV9 with TRBJ2-1; D is possibly TRBD1 (5 bases). The length of the CDR3 is 16 residues. The V gene's germline CDR1 is SGDLS and CDR2 YYNGEE. Trimming took off 0 bases at V and 0 bases at J, with 10 bases between the two ends. The DNA for the CDR3 is TGTGCCAGCAGCGTAGGGGGCTCCCACTCCTACAATGAGCAGTTCTTC. Translation gives CASSVGGSHSYNEQFF.

CDR3 coding DNA: TGTGCCAGCAGCTCCCGGGACAATAATCAGCCCCAGCATTTT. This sequence encodes CASSSRDNNQPQHF. The chain joins TRBV7-8 to TRBJ1-5; TRBD1 is a possible D gene (6 bases). V lost 4 bases to trimming and J lost 4 bases, with 11 bases between them. The CDR3 contains 14 residues. Germline CDR1 is SGHVS and CDR2 is FQNEAQ. The variable domain in full, with the rest retrieved from reference TRBV7-8 and TRBJ1-5, is GAGVSQSPRYKVAKRGQDVALRCDPISGHVSLFWYQQALGQGPEFLTYFQNEAQLDKSGLPSDRFFAERPEGSVSTLKIQRTQQEDSAVYLCASSSRDNNQPQHFGDGTRLSIL.

The chain couples TRBV11-3 to TRBJ2-3; 8 bases align to TRBD2. CDR1 is SGHNT and CDR2 is YENEEA in the germline V gene. The junction had 8 bases not matched to a gene; V was cut back by 1 base and J by 5 bases. The CDR3 loop spans 16 amino acids. CDR3 DNA sequence: TGTGCCAGCAGCTTAGTCGTACTAGCGGTACGAGATACGCAGTATTTT. It codes for CASSLVVLAVRDTQYF.

The chain carries TRBV30 and TRBJ1-3; D not certain. Trimming shortened V by 5 bases and J by 2 bases, and 7 bases separated the two germline ends. The CDR3 is made up of 12 amino acids. Germline V gene data show CDR1 as GTSNPN and CDR2 as SVGIG (reference sequence). The DNA of the CDR3 is TGTGCCTGGCAACCGGCTGGAAACACCATATATTTT. The encoded protein is CAWQPAGNTIYF.

V is TRBV27 and J is TRBJ2-7; tentative D call: TRBD2 (5 bases). Trimming removed 0 bases from V and 6 bases from J, with 9 bases in between. The length of the CDR3 is 13 residues. The germline CDR1 and CDR2 sequences are MNHEY and SMNVEV (reference sequence). The chain's CDR3 is CASSLSTGLEQYF. The CDR3 DNA reads as TGTGCCAGCAGTTTATCTACCGGACTCGAGCAGTACTTC.

The chain combines TRBV7-9 with TRBJ2-2, with D perhaps TRBD2 (6 bases). The V end was cut by 9 bases, the J end by 6 bases, with 14 bases between. CDR1 is SEHNR and CDR2 is FQNEAQ in the germline V gene (reference sequence). The CDR3 covers 13 residues. CDR3 protein: CARGGMESGELFF. For the CDR3, the DNA is TGTGCCAGGGGGGGTATGGAGTCCGGGGAGCTGTTTTTT.

In DNA form, the CDR3 reads TGTGCCTGGAGTCCTGACGGATCTAGCACAGATACGCAGTATTTT. It codes for CAWSPDGSSTDTQYF. The chain is built from TRBV30 and TRBJ2-3; D gene ambiguous. This CDR3 has 15 amino acids. The V and J ends lost 2 bases and 0 bases respectively, with 12 bases between them. Germline loops: CDR1 GTSNPN, CDR2 SVGIG (reference sequence).

V gene TRBV19 combines with J gene TRBJ2-7; 7 bases align to TRBD2. J lost 2 bases, V lost 5 bases, and 3 bases had no gene match. Germline CDR1 reads LNHDA; CDR2 reads SQIVND (reference sequence). This CDR3 is 13 amino acids long. CDR3 coding DNA: TGTGCCAGTAGTGCAGGACTAGCCTACGAGCAGTACTTC. Translation: CASSAGLAYEQYF.

The genes are TRBV4-1 and TRBJ1-5; D is unresolved. The CDR3 is 13 amino acids. Trimming stripped 5 bases from V and 0 bases from J, with 5 bases between. The V gene's germline CDR1 is MGHRA and CDR2 YSYEKL. CDR3 sequence: CASSGDSNQPQHF. For the CDR3, the DNA is TGCGCCAGCAGCGGGGATAGCAATCAGCCCCAGCATTTT.

The chain joins TRBV19 to TRBJ2-7; the D is unclear. This CDR3 contains 13 residues. In germline, CDR1 is LNHDA, CDR2 SQIVND (reference sequence). Trimming left V 5 bases short and J 3 bases short, with 11 bases between. DNA for the CDR3: TGTGCCAGTAGTCCTGGGCCCAACTACGAGCAGTACTTC. Protein sequence: CASSPGPNYEQYF.

This clone was seen once. The CDR3 here is CASSSGPGQGDSYEQYF. CDR3 coding DNA: TGTGCCAGCTCCTCCGGGCCGGGACAGGGAGATTCCTACGAGCAGTACTTC. V is TRBV18 and J is TRBJ2-7; 9 bases are a match to TRBD1. The germline V gene encodes CDR1 KGHSH and CDR2 LQKENI. V gave up 6 bases and J gave up 1 base; unmatched junction bases: 13. The CDR3 loop spans 17 amino acids.

The table lists this clone with a count of one. The gene calls are TRBV4-3 and TRBJ2-7; 8 positions match TRBD2. In germline, CDR1 is LGHNA, CDR2 YSLEER. Trimming removed 1 base from V and 4 bases from J; junction bases left unmatched: 6. The CDR3 runs to 15 residues. For the CDR3, the DNA is TGCGCCAGCAGCCAAGGTACTAGCGGATTTTACGAGCAGTACTTC. It is translated as CASSQGTSGFYEQYF.

The chain couples TRBV23-1 to TRBJ1-1; D possibly corresponds to TRBD1 (5 bases). TRBV23-1 is labeled an ORF, and its function is uncertain. The V gene lost 3 bases and the J gene lost 7 bases, with 18 bases spanning the gap. The CDR3 runs 15 residues. The CDR3 nucleotides are TGCGCCAGCAGTCACCGGGCTCCCGGGACCAATGAAGCTTTCTTT. It is translated as CASSHRAPGTNEAFF.

The CDR3 coding sequence is TGTGCCAGCAGCCCGACAGGGATCGACTATGGCTACACCTTC. Amino acids: CASSPTGIDYGYTF. The chain uses TRBV5-6 and TRBJ1-2; 7 bases fit TRBD1. Germline values: CDR1 SGHDT, CDR2 YYEEEE. The CDR3 totals 14 residues. V was clipped by 4 bases and J by 3 bases; unmatched bases: 6.